The 16 T cell receptor beta chains given below trace back to one sample, sequenced in a study of shared T cell receptors in the human thymus. Assay used: immunoSEQ multiplex PCR; TCRdb lists only in-frame clones, some missing. The sample records some 760,000 clones, 75% to 90% being singletons. These data were also reused for a study on human thymus T cells.

Sequenced input: thymocytes. All receptors come from a girl less than two years old with a congenital heart defect.

The rearrangement links TRBV5-6 to TRBJ1-4; 9 bases are a match to TRBD1. The germline gives CDR1 SGHDT, CDR2 YYEEEE. This CDR3 is 15 amino acids long. Trimming at V came to 2 bases and at J to 7 bases, leaving 6 bases not matched to a gene. The DNA of the CDR3 is TGTGCCAGCAGCTTTGGGACAGGGTGGGTTGAAAAACTGTTTTTT. Its protein product is CASSFGTGWVEKLFF.

The V gene is TRBV10-3, the J gene TRBJ1-2; no firm D call. This CDR3 has 13 amino acids. Germline V gives CDR1 ENHRY, CDR2 SYGVKD. V gave up 6 bases and J gave up 0 bases, with 8 bases separating them. CDR3: CAIRPGANYGYTF. CDR3 coding DNA: TGTGCCATCAGACCTGGAGCTAACTATGGCTACACCTTC.

V gene TRBV11-1 combines with J gene TRBJ2-5; TRBD2 aligns across 10 bases. The CDR3 is 15 amino acids. V gave up 5 bases and J gave up 4 bases; unmatched junction bases: 7. Germline-derived CDR1 and CDR2 are SGHAT and FQDESV (reference sequence). CDR3 bases: TGTGCCAGCAGCCAAAAGCGGGGGGGCCCAGAGACCCAGTACTTC. This sequence encodes CASSQKRGGPETQYF.

The chain couples TRBV7-9 to TRBJ1-3; no reliable D call. Per germline, CDR1 SEHNR and CDR2 FQNEAQ (reference sequence). V was pared by 2 bases and J by 0 bases, with 8 bases between. This CDR3 has 15 amino acids. CDR3 nucleotides: TGTGCCAGCAGCTTATTGCCAGACTCTGGAAACACCATATATTTT. Its protein product is CASSLLPDSGNTIYF.

The chain links TRBV4-1 to TRBJ1-2; D gene ambiguous. The CDR3 consists of 13 residues. In germline, CDR1 is MGHRA, CDR2 YSYEKL. V shed 4 bases and J shed 3 bases, with 9 bases lying between them. The CDR3 DNA reads as TGCGCCAGCAGCCGGAGGGCCGACTATGGCTACACCTTC. Residues: CASSRRADYGYTF.

This sequence joins TRBV19 and TRBJ1-6, with unresolved D. The CDR3 has 16 amino acids. From germline, CDR1 is LNHDA and CDR2 SQIVND (reference sequence). Trimming removed 7 bases at V and 0 bases at J, with 13 bases between. DNA for the CDR3: TGTGCCAGTACCGCGGGGTGGACCTCCTATAATTCACCCCTCCACTTT. Translation: CASTAGWTSYNSPLHF.

This clone was seen a few times. The chain couples TRBV6-4 to TRBJ2-1; 9 bases map to TRBD2. Germline CDR1 is MRHNA and CDR2 is SNTAGT. V shed 1 base and J 7 bases; nucleotides not matched to a gene: 8. This CDR3 spans 16 amino acids. In DNA form, the CDR3 reads TGTGCCAGCAGTGACTGGCAAGAGCGGGGGGTTAATGAGCAGTTCTTC. Translating gives CASSDWQERGVNEQFF.

In this sample, this clone turned up once. This sequence joins TRBV28 and TRBJ1-2; a weak D match, TRBD1 (6 bases). The germline V gene has CDR1 MDHEN and CDR2 SYDVKM. CDR3 length: 14 amino acids. V lost 6 bases to trimming and J lost 4 bases, with 15 bases between them. The CDR3 nucleotides are TGTGCCAGCAGGCCCACCGGACAGCTCTATGGCTACACCTTC. This gives the protein CASRPTGQLYGYTF.

Notes on this clone: An end of the junction does not agree with germline; a read error may underlie this. This chain connects TRBV4-1 to TRBJ1-6, with TRBD1 matching over 7 bases. The germline V gene has CDR1 MGHRA and CDR2 YSYEKL. The CDR3 is 16 residues long. The chain's CDR3 is CATSIERTGENSPLHF. The CDR3 nucleotides read TGCGCCACCAGCATCGAGCGTACAGGGGAAAATTCACCCCTCCACTTT.

The chain carries TRBV5-1 and TRBJ1-2; D is unresolved. V was clipped by 0 bases and J by 0 bases, with 15 bases between them. The CDR3 consists of 17 residues. Germline-derived CDR1 and CDR2 are SGHRS and YFSETQ. DNA of the CDR3: TGCGCCAGCAGCTTGGATAGACATGCCTCATCTAACTATGGCTACACCTTC. Protein: CASSLDRHASSNYGYTF.

The genes are TRBV5-6 and TRBJ1-1; 10 bases map to TRBD1. Germline-derived CDR1 and CDR2 are SGHDT and YYEEEE. This CDR3 is 15 amino acids long. Losses at the gene ends were 0 bases for V and 7 bases for J; bases not matched to a gene: 6. The CDR3 spells CASSLGQGAISEAFF. The CDR3 nucleotides are TGTGCCAGCAGCTTGGGACAGGGGGCGATAAGTGAAGCTTTCTTT.

The chain employs TRBV7-6 and TRBJ2-3; 7 positions match TRBD1. The CDR3 sequence is 19 residues long. With 1 base clipped from V and 3 bases from J, the junction kept 16 bases outside the gene matches. CDR1 and CDR2 from the germline V gene are SGHVS and FNYEAQ. CDR3 DNA sequence: TGTGCCAGCAGCTTAGGAAGGGACAGCCCTAACTACGGGACAGATACGCAGTATTTT. Residues: CASSLGRDSPNYGTDTQYF.

This rearrangement joins TRBV7-2 to TRBJ1-2; D is undetermined. Between the trimmed V and J ends, which lost 0 bases and 8 bases, there was a span of 10 bases. The CDR3 is 13 amino acids. The germline gives CDR1 SGHTA, CDR2 FQGNSA. CDR3 sequence: CASSLAYAGGYTF. CDR3 nucleotide sequence: TGTGCCAGCAGCTTAGCGTACGCCGGGGGCTACACCTTC.

This chain joins TRBV5-1 and TRBJ2-5; TRBD1 is a possible D gene (6 bases). Trimming stripped 3 bases from V and 5 bases from J, with 11 bases between. Per the germline V gene, CDR1 is SGHRS and CDR2 is YFSETQ. There are 13 residues in the CDR3. The CDR3 spells CASSSHQGETQYF. CDR3 nucleotide sequence: TGCGCCAGCAGCTCCCATCAGGGGGAGACCCAGTACTTC.

V gene TRBV29-1 combines with J gene TRBJ1-1, with D tentatively TRBD1 (5 bases). This CDR3 is built from 14 residues. Looked up from germline, CDR1 is SQVTM and CDR2 is ANQGSEA. Trimming removed 0 bases at V and 5 bases at J, with 13 bases between. CDR3 region: CSVEDLAGRTEAFF. CDR3 DNA: TGCAGCGTTGAAGATCTCGCAGGGAGGACTGAAGCTTTCTTT.

The gene calls are TRBV6-5 and TRBJ1-6, with D perhaps TRBD1 (6 bases). The ends were cut back, 2 bases at V and 13 bases at J, with 21 bases in the middle. This CDR3 is 16 amino acids long. Germline values: CDR1 MNHEY, CDR2 SVGAGI. CDR3 region: CASSYLDRIKRAPLHF. CDR3 DNA: TGTGCCAGCAGTTACCTAGACAGGATCAAAAGGGCCCCCCTCCACTTT.